This T cell receptor beta chain was retrieved from a study of blood T cell repertoires in COVID-19. The length of the CDR3 is 16 residues. The germline gives CDR1 MGHDK, CDR2 SYGVNS. The junction had 5 bases not matched to a gene; V was cut back by 3 bases and J by 2 bases. TCRdb's table, derived via immunoSEQ multiplex PCR, lists solely in-frame clones and lacks some. Found here are about 220,000 clones, 82% of them singletons; the top ten hold roughly 3.5%. All recovered Cohort 3 donors got two negative PCRs, got clearance, or saw symptom resolution. This clone was seen only once. This TCR came from a woman aged 55-69 years who had recovered from COVID-19. The chain has TRBV25-1 and TRBJ2-2; 8 nucleotides agree with TRBD2. Sequenced material: PBMCs or T cells enriched from blood (not recorded which). The CDR3 reads CASSDVAGGNTGELFF. CDR3 bases: TGTGCCAGCAGTGACGTCGCGGGGGGAAACACCGGGGAGCTGTTTTTT.